The 17 T cell receptor beta chains below were found in one sample sequenced in a study of identical twins. One entry per CDR3 protein results from TCRdb running MiXCR on the 5' RACE reads. Seen here are a few hundred thousand distinct CDR3 sequences, 13% to 15% observed once, and the top ten hold more than 0.8%. The data also belong to a second study, concerning yellow fever vaccine responses in identical twins.

What was sequenced was CD4+ T cells sorted from blood. Source of these receptors: a woman aged 18-29 years in good health.

This clonotype was observed many times. This chain joins TRBV12-3 or TRBV12-4 and TRBJ1-6, with D possibly matching TRBD1 (5 bases). The CDR3 totals 14 residues. V dropped 6 bases and J dropped 5 bases, with 11 bases sitting between them. CDR3 region: CASRTGNHNSPLHF. The DNA for the CDR3 is TGTGCCAGCAGAACAGGAAATCATAATTCACCCCTCCACTTT.

The V call is TRBV2, the J call TRBJ2-7, with D possibly TRBD1 on 5 matching bases. Trimming shortened V by 3 bases and J by 9 bases, and 18 bases separated the two germline ends. The CDR3 sequence is 14 residues long. Germline V gene lookup returns CDR1 SNHLY and CDR2 FYNNEI. CDR3 DNA sequence: TGTGCCAGCAGTGACGGGCGGACAACGTGGGTGCAGTACTTC. Translated: CASSDGRTTWVQYF.

The sample holds a few counts of this clonotype. V gene TRBV20-1 combines with J gene TRBJ2-1, with 14 bases fitting TRBD2. V was pared by 5 bases and J by 7 bases, with 4 bases of the junction left unmatched. CDR3 length: 14 residues. Germline CDR1 and CDR2: DFQATT and SNEGSKA (reference sequence). In DNA form, the CDR3 reads TGCAGTGCTCGACTAGCGGGGGGGAAGAATGAGCAGTTCTTC. Translation: CSARLAGGKNEQFF.

V and J are TRBV4-3 and TRBJ2-3; D is possibly TRBD2 (5 bases). Trimming pared 0 bases from V and 1 base from J, leaving 11 bases between. From germline, CDR1 is LGHNA and CDR2 YSLEER. This CDR3 is built from 16 residues. In nucleotides, the CDR3 is TGCGCCAGCAGCCAAGACCGAGGGATGGGCACAGATACGCAGTATTTT. This codes for CASSQDRGMGTDTQYF.

This clonotype has a count of ten or more. J is TRBJ2-5 and V is TRBV3-1; D gene unclear. Between the trimmed V and J ends, which lost 1 base and 4 bases, there was a span of 13 bases. Germline V gene sequence: CDR1 LGHDT, CDR2 YNNKEL (reference sequence). CDR3 length equals 15 residues. In DNA, the CDR3 is TGTGCCAGCAGCCAAGGACTTACCACCGGAGAGACCCAGTACTTC. It translates to CASSQGLTTGETQYF.

Only a few counts were recorded for this clonotype. V and J are TRBV27 and TRBJ2-7; weak D call: TRBD2 (6 bases). V lost 2 bases to trimming and J lost 6 bases, with 17 bases between them. Looked up from germline, CDR1 is MNHEY and CDR2 is SMNVEV (reference sequence). The CDR3 runs to 15 residues. CDR3 sequence reads: CASSLIGGPPAEQYF. The CDR3 coding sequence is TGTGCCAGCAGTTTAATCGGGGGACCCCCTGCCGAGCAGTACTTC.

The chain has TRBV5-1 and TRBJ2-7; 7 nucleotides line up with TRBD2. This CDR3 comprises 14 residues. Germline V gene sequence: CDR1 SGHRS, CDR2 YFSETQ. V was pared by 6 bases and J by 4 bases, with 10 bases of the junction left unmatched. Here the CDR3 reads CASNSFPGGYEQYF. The DNA for the CDR3 is TGCGCCAGCAACAGCTTCCCGGGGGGTTACGAGCAGTACTTC.

This clonotype occurred a few times. The chain has TRBV7-8 and TRBJ1-1; D is uncertain. The V end was cut by 5 bases, the J end by 7 bases, with 14 bases between. CDR3 length: 13 amino acids. Germline values: CDR1 SGHVS, CDR2 FQNEAQ. CDR3 loop: CASSLIQRDEAFF. The CDR3 region has the DNA TGTGCCAGCAGCCTAATCCAACGGGATGAAGCTTTCTTT.

The gene calls are TRBV28 and TRBJ2-1; 10 bases agree with TRBD2. J lost 5 bases, V lost 6 bases, and 7 bases had no gene match. Germline CDR1 reads MDHEN; CDR2 reads SYDVKM. This CDR3 comprises 15 residues. The CDR3 nucleotides read TGTGCCAGCAGCCATAGCGGGAGGATAAACAATGAGCAGTTCTTC. Protein product: CASSHSGRINNEQFF.

The chain carries TRBV10-3 and TRBJ2-6, with 11 bases fitting TRBD1. Germline V gives CDR1 ENHRY, CDR2 SYGVKD. V dropped 5 bases and J dropped 1; count of bases not matched to a gene: 4. The CDR3 totals 17 residues. This CDR3 reads CAISYGQGASGANVLTF. The CDR3 DNA follows: TGTGCCATCAGTTATGGACAGGGGGCGTCTGGGGCCAACGTCCTGACTTTC.

The chain uses TRBV20-1 and TRBJ2-7; 9 nucleotides agree with TRBD2. The J segment lost 0 bases and the V segment lost 7 bases, leaving 4 bases of the junction unmatched. CDR1 and CDR2 from the germline V gene are DFQATT and SNEGSKA (reference sequence). The CDR3 spans 13 residues. DNA of the CDR3: TGCAGTGGGAATAGCGGGAGCTCCTACGAGCAGTACTTC. Amino acids: CSGNSGSSYEQYF.

The rearrangement links TRBV2 to TRBJ2-7; TRBD1 might be the D (6 bases). V was shortened by 9 bases and J by 4 bases, with 19 bases between the two germline ends. The CDR3 runs to 14 residues. The germline V gene encodes CDR1 SNHLY and CDR2 FYNNEI. The CDR3 loop is CARRNQGIEYEQYF. The CDR3 DNA sequence: TGTGCCAGAAGGAATCAGGGGATCGAGTACGAGCAGTACTTC.

The V gene is TRBV6-2 or TRBV6-3, the J gene TRBJ2-1; D is uncertain. Germline V lookup: CDR1 MNHEY, CDR2 SVGEGT. The CDR3 length is 13 residues. Trimming left V 6 bases short and J 13 bases short, with 19 bases between. CDR3 sequence: CASSLGRAATQFF. In nucleotides, the CDR3 is TGTGCCAGCAGCCTTGGACGGGCAGCTACTCAGTTCTTC.

The rearrangement joins TRBV7-2 to TRBJ2-5, with D perhaps TRBD2 (6 bases). Germline V gene lookup returns CDR1 SGHTA and CDR2 FQGNSA. This CDR3 region has 16 residues. V was shortened by 1 base and J by 5 bases, with 17 bases between the two germline ends. CDR3 bases: TGTGCCAGCAGCTTAGGGGACTCTGGGTGGGGGGAGACCCAGTACTTC. Amino acids: CASSLGDSGWGETQYF. Full variable domain (missing parts from reference TRBV7-2 and TRBJ2-5): GAGVSQSPSNKVTEKGKDVELRCDPISGHTALYWYRQSLGQGLEFLIYFQGNSAPDKSGLPSDRFSAERTGGSVSTLTIQRTQQEDSAVYLCASSLGDSGWGETQYFGPGTRLLVL.

In this sample, this clonotype turned up a few times. The chain couples TRBV7-9 to TRBJ2-2; D not resolved. Germline V gene data show CDR1 as SEHNR and CDR2 as FQNEAQ (reference sequence). This CDR3 region has 12 residues. The ends were cut back, 5 bases at V and 8 bases at J, with 9 bases in the middle. CDR3 in DNA: TGTGCCAGCAGCATACGTAGTGGGGAGCTGTTTTTT. This sequence encodes CASSIRSGELFF.

A few counts support this clonotype. This chain joins TRBV20-1 and TRBJ2-1; no clear D. This CDR3 is 10 amino acids long. Germline V lookup: CDR1 DFQATT, CDR2 SNEGSKA (reference sequence). As DNA, the CDR3 is TGCAGCGCTCAACTCAATGAGCAGTTCTTC. Protein sequence: CSAQLNEQFF.

The chain joins TRBV6-2 or TRBV6-3 to TRBJ2-1; D is ambiguous. The V gene lost 5 bases and the J gene lost 12 bases, with 14 bases spanning the gap. The CDR3 spans 12 residues. Per the germline V gene, CDR1 is MNHEY and CDR2 is SVGEGT. The CDR3 sequence: CASSKPYLGQFF. Here the CDR3 DNA reads TGTGCCAGCAGTAAACCGTACCTGGGGCAGTTCTTC.